These 13 T cell receptor beta chains share one sample of origin, sequenced in a study of CD8 T cells in ankylosing spondylitis (dated by TCRdb to about 2017). Library prep was done by 5' RACE. Instrument on record: Illumina HiSeq 2500. Through fastp at Q25 and MiXCR, TCRdb rebuilt clones from the public reads, retaining in-frame beta chains. Every CDR3 protein is listed once, alongside the most common genes and DNA of its rows. The table for this sample lists 200,000 to 250,000 distinct CDR3 sequences; about a quarter of them were counted only once. Jointly, the top ten make up 5% to 8% of the sample. Sequenced material: blood, either unsorted or a sorted T cell fraction (not recorded which). The receptor set was obtained from a male donor with ankylosing spondylitis or in good health (not recorded which).

The J gene is TRBJ1-2, the V gene TRBV20-1; 9 bases match TRBD1. CDR3 length: 16 amino acids. Looked up from germline, CDR1 is DFQATT and CDR2 is SNEGSKA (reference sequence). Trimming cost V 4 bases and J 0 bases; bases outside gene matches: 9. CDR3 protein: CSATPGQGPTNYGYTF. CDR3 nucleotide sequence: TGCAGTGCTACCCCAGGACAGGGGCCCACTAACTATGGCTACACCTTC.

There are many counts of this clonotype. The chain links TRBV4-1 to TRBJ2-1, with D uncertain. The germline CDR1 and CDR2 sequences are MGHRA and YSYEKL. The CDR3 has 15 amino acids. V dropped 0 bases and J dropped 0 bases, with 6 bases sitting between them. The CDR3 loop reads CASSQDSYSYNEQFF. The CDR3 region has the DNA TGCGCCAGCAGCCAAGACAGCTACTCCTACAATGAGCAGTTCTTC.

This clonotype is medium-sized (0.01 to 0.1%). J is TRBJ1-1 and V is TRBV11-2; D possibly corresponds to TRBD1 (6 bases). CDR3 length: 20 residues. In germline, CDR1 is SGHAT, CDR2 FQNNGV. With 2 bases removed from V and 2 bases from J, the gap between germline ends came to 27 bases. DNA for the CDR3: TGTGCCAGCAGCTTAAGCCCCGGGCCGGGGATGGGGGCAAAAAACACTGAAGCTTTCTTT. It codes for CASSLSPGPGMGAKNTEAFF.

The chain recombines TRBV5-5 with TRBJ2-2; 8 bases match TRBD1. V shed 4 bases, J shed 5 bases, and the junction held 13 bases outside the gene matches. Germline loops: CDR1 SGHKS, CDR2 YYEKEE (reference sequence). The CDR3 length is 17 residues. CDR3 DNA: TGTGCCAGCAGCCCCCGTCGGCCAGGGGGCATGACCGGGGAGCTGTTTTTT. Amino acids: CASSPRRPGGMTGELFF. The variable domain in full, completed from reference TRBV5-5 and TRBJ2-2, reads DAGVTQSPTHLIKTRGQQVTLRCSPISGHKSVSWYQQVLGQGPQFIFQYYEKEERGRGNFPDRFSARQFPNYSSELNVNALLLGDSALYLCASSPRRPGGMTGELFFGEGSRLTVL.

The V and J genes are TRBV20-1 and TRBJ2-5; D may be TRBD1 or TRBD2 (5 bases each). The CDR3 runs 14 residues. The V and J ends lost 6 bases and 2 bases respectively, with 16 bases between them. The germline gives CDR1 DFQATT, CDR2 SNEGSKA (reference sequence). The CDR3 nucleotides read TGCAGTGCGCCTTTACGGGACGGTCAAGAGACCCAGTACTTC. Protein sequence: CSAPLRDGQETQYF.

This clonotype was seen more than once but under ten times. V is TRBV20-1 and J is TRBJ2-7; D perhaps matches TRBD1 (7 bases). The CDR3 extends over 14 amino acids. Trimming took 0 bases from V and 5 from J, leaving 14 bases between them. Germline V lookup: CDR1 DFQATT, CDR2 SNEGSKA (reference sequence). In nucleotides, the CDR3 is TGCAGTGCTAGAGATCCAGGGGGGATCGACGAGCAGTACTTC. This codes for CSARDPGGIDEQYF.

The gene calls are TRBV6-2 or TRBV6-3 and TRBJ2-5; 8 bases are shared with TRBD1. V shed 5 bases, J shed 1 base, and the junction held 3 bases outside the gene matches. The CDR3 has 14 amino acids. Germline-derived CDR1 and CDR2 are MNHEY and SVGEGT. CDR3 nucleotides: TGTGCCAGCAGTAATGACAGGGGCCAAGAGACCCAGTACTTC. Its protein product is CASSNDRGQETQYF.

This clonotype was seen repeatedly, ten times or more. The CDR3 region has the DNA TGTGCCAGCAGCGTAGGTCTAGCGGGGATTAACTACGAGCAGTACTTC. The encoded protein is CASSVGLAGINYEQYF. The chain employs TRBV9 and TRBJ2-7; 9 bases are shared with TRBD2. This CDR3 is built from 16 residues. In germline, CDR1 is SGDLS, CDR2 YYNGEE. V dropped 0 bases and J dropped 3; count of bases not matched to a gene: 7.

This clonotype was seen at least ten times. V gene TRBV4-1 combines with J gene TRBJ1-2; the match to TRBD1 covers 7 bases. This CDR3 is built from 15 residues. Germline-derived CDR1 and CDR2 are MGHRA and YSYEKL. Germline trimming cut 0 bases from V and 1 base from J; bases unmatched to any gene: 2. The CDR3 sequence: CASSQEDRVNYGYTF. The CDR3 region has the DNA TGCGCCAGCAGCCAAGAAGACAGGGTTAACTATGGCTACACCTTC.

The rearrangement joins TRBV20-1 to TRBJ1-3; D is ambiguous. CDR3 length: 15 residues. The V end was cut by 6 bases, the J end by 0 bases, with 15 bases between. Germline CDR1 reads DFQATT; CDR2 reads SNEGSKA (reference sequence). CDR3 in DNA: TGCAGTGCCATCACCCGCGTCCCCTCTGGAAACACCATATATTTT. This translates into CSAITRVPSGNTIYF.

The chain employs TRBV20-1 and TRBJ2-1, with 9 bases that match TRBD2. Germline CDR1 and CDR2: DFQATT and SNEGSKA (reference sequence). After removal of 0 bases from V and 8 bases from J, the junction contained 11 bases not matched to a gene. The CDR3 has 16 amino acids. The CDR3 loop is CSARDSSGNSFYEQFF. The CDR3 bases are TGCAGTGCTAGAGATTCTAGCGGGAATTCTTTCTATGAGCAGTTCTTC.

This clonotype came up a few times. The chain is built from TRBV29-1 and TRBJ2-1; D not certain. Germline V CDR1 and CDR2: SQVTM, ANQGSEA. The V end was cut by 7 bases, the J end by 4 bases, with 14 bases between. This CDR3 spans 13 amino acids. The CDR3 loop is CSGANGYYNEQFF. In nucleotides, the CDR3 is TGCAGCGGGGCCAATGGGTATTACAATGAGCAGTTCTTC.

This clonotype was detected many times. The rearrangement uses TRBV19 and TRBJ2-3, with D unresolved. V lost 6 bases, J lost 6 bases, and 13 bases lay in between. CDR3 size: 13 residues. Per germline, CDR1 LNHDA and CDR2 SQIVND (reference sequence). The CDR3 sequence is CASSRPQSDTQYF. The CDR3 DNA follows: TGTGCCAGTAGCCGACCCCAGTCTGATACGCAGTATTTT.